This T cell receptor beta chain came from a study of read filtering for tumor transcriptome and immune sequencing. Looking at the study overall: The cohort had more than 16 men and under 15 women aged about 47 to 80, mean roughly 66 years. TCR-mapped reads were about 3.5 to 10.27 million with IR-seq versus roughly 75 to 1,400 with RNA-seq. Findings and caveats of the study: Compared with RNA-seq, IR-seq gave much higher clonotype depth and reliability.

From about 400 ng of RNA, a library with molecular barcoded alpha/delta and beta/gamma adaptors was made. TCRdb reprocessed the reads with MiXCR, giving one entry per CDR3 protein. The table includes 40,000 or so distinct CDR3 sequences, under 15% detected once. The CDR3 runs to 17 residues. Trimming took off 4 bases at V and 3 bases at J, with 20 bases between the two ends. Germline CDR1 reads SGHKS; CDR2 reads YYEKEE (reference sequence). This clonotype showed up many times. What it binds is not known. The genes are TRBV5-5 and TRBJ2-1; tentative D call: TRBD2 (6 bases). The sequence came from a donor aged 40 or over with multiple myeloma. Source material: a population of CD138-negative cells sorted from bone marrow. The CDR3 nucleotides read TGTGCCAGCAGCCCCATCGACCGGGACTTGGGCTACAATGAGCAGTTCTTC. It is translated as CASSPIDRDLGYNEQFF.